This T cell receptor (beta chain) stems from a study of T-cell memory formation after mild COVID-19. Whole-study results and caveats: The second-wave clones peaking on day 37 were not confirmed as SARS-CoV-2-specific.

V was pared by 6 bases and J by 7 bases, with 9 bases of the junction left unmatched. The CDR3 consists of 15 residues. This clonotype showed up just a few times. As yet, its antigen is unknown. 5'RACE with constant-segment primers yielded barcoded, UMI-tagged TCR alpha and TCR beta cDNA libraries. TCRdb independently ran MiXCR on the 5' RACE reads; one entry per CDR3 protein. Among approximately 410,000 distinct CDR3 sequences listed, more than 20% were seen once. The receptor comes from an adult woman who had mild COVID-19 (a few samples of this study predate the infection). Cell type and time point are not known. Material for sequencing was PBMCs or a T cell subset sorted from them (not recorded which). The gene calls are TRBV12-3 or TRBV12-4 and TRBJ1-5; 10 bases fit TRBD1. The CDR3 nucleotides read TGTGCCAGCAGCCAAGACAGGGGGCGACGACAGCCCCAGCATTTT. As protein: CASSQDRGRRQPQHF.